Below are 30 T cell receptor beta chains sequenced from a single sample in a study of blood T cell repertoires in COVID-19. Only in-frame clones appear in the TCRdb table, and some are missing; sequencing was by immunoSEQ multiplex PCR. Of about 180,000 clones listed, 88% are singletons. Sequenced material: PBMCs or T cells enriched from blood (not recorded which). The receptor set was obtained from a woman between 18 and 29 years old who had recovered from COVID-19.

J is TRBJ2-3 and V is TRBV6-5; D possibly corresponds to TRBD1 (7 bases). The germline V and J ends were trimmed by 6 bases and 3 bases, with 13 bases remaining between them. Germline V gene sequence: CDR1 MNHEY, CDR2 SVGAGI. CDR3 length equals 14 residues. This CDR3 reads CASSRGTETDTQYF. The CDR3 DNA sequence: TGTGCCAGCAGCCGGGGGACAGAAACAGATACGCAGTATTTT.

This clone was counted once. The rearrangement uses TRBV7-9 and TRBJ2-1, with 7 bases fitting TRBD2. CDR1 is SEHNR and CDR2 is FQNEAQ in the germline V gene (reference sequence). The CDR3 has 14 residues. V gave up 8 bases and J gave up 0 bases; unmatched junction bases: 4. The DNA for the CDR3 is TGTGCCAGCTCCTCGGGGGGCTCCTACAATGAGCAGTTCTTC. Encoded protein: CASSSGGSYNEQFF.

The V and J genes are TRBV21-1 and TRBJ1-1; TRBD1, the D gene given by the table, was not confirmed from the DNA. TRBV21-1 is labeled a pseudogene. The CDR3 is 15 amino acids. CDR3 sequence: CASSDGQEKNTEAFF. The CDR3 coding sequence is TGTGCCAGCAGCGACGGACAGGAGAAGAACACTGAAGCTTTCTTT.

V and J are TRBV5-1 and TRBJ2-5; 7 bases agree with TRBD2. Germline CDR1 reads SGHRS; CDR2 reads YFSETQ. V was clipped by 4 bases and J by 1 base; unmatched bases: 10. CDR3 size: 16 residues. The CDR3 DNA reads TGCGCCAGCAGCGGTTTGCACGGGACTACCCAAGAGACCCAGTACTTC. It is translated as CASSGLHGTTQETQYF.

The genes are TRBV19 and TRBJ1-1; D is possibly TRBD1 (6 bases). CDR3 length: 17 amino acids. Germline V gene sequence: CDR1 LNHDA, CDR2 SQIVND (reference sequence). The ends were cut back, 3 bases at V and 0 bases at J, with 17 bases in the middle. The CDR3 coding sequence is TGTGCCAGTAGTATTTTTCAGGGGAGAGGGGTGAACACTGAAGCTTTCTTT. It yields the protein CASSIFQGRGVNTEAFF. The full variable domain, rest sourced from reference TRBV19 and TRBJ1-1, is DGGITQSPKYLFRKEGQNVTLSCEQNLNHDAMYWYRQDPGQGLRLIYYSQIVNDFQKGDIAEGYSVSREKKESFPLTVTSAQKNPTAFYLCASSIFQGRGVNTEAFFGQGTRLTVV.

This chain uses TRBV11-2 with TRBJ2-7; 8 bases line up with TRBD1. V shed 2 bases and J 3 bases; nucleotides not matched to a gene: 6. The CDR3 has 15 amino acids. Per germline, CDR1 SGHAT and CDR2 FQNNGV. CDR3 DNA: TGTGCCAGCAGCTTAAGTCCAGGGGGCATCTACGAGCAGTACTTC. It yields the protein CASSLSPGGIYEQYF.

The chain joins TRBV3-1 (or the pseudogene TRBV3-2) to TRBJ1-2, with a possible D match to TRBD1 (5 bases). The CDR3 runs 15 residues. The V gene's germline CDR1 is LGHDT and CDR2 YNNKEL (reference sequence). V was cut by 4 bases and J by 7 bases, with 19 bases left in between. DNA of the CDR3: TGTGCCAGCAGCCCTGCGACAGCCTCTATGGGTGGCTACACCTTC. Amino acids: CASSPATASMGGYTF.

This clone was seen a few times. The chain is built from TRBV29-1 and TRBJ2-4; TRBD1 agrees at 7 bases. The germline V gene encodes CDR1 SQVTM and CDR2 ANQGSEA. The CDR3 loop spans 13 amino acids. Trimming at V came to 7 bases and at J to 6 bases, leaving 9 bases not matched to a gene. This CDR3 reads CSGSGGFGNIQYF. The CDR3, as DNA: TGCAGCGGTTCAGGGGGTTTCGGAAACATTCAGTACTTC.

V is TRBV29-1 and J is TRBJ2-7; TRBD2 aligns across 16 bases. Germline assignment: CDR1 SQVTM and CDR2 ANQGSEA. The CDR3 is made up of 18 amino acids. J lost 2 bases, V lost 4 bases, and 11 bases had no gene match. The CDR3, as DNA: TGCAGCGTTGTAAAACCGGGACTAGCGGGAGGGCAGACCTACGAGCAGTACTTC. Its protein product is CSVVKPGLAGGQTYEQYF.

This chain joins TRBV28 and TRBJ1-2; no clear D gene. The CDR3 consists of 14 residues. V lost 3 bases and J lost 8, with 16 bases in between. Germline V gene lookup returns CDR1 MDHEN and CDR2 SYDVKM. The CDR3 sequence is CASSLTRNRRGYTF. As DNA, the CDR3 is TGTGCCAGCAGTTTGACAAGGAACCGGCGAGGCTACACCTTC.

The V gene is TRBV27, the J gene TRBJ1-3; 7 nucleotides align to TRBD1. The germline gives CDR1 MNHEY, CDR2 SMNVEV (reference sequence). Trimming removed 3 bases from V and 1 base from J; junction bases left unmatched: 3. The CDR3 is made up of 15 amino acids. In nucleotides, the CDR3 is TGTGCCAGCAGTTTGGCCAGGGGGTCTGGAAACACCATATATTTT. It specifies CASSLARGSGNTIYF.

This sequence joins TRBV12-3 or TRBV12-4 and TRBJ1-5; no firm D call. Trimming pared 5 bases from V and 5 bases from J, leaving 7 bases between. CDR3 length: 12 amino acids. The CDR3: CASSKDYQPQHF. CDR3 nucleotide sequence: TGTGCCAGCAGTAAGGACTATCAGCCCCAGCATTTT.

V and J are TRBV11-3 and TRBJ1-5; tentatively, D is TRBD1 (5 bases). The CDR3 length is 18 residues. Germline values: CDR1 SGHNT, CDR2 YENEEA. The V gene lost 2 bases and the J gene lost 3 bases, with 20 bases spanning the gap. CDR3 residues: CASSLQGRSKTLNQPQHF. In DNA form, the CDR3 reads TGTGCCAGCAGCTTACAGGGCAGGAGCAAGACACTCAATCAGCCCCAGCATTTT.

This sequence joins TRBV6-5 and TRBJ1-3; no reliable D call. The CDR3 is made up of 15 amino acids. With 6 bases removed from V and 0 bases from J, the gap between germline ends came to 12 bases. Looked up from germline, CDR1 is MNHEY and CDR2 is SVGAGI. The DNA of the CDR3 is TGTGCCAGCAGCCGCGGACTCAACTCTGGAAACACCATATATTTT. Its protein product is CASSRGLNSGNTIYF.

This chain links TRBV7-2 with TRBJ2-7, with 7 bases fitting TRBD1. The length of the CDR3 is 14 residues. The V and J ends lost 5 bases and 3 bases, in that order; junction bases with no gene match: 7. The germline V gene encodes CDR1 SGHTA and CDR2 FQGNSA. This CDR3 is CASSLRTGNYEQYF. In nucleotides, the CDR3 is TGTGCCAGCAGCCTCCGGACAGGCAACTACGAGCAGTACTTC.

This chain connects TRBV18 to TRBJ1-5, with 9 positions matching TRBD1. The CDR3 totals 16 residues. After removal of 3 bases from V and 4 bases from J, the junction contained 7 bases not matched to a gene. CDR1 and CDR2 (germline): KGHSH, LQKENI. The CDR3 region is CASSPGQGVGNQPQHF. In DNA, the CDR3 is TGTGCCAGCTCACCGGGACAGGGAGTCGGGAATCAGCCCCAGCATTTT.

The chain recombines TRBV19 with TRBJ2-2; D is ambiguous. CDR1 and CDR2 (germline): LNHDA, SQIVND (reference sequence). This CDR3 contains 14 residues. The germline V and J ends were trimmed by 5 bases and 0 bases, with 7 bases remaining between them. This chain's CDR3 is CASSRPPNTGELFF. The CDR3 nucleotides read TGTGCCAGTAGTCGTCCTCCGAACACCGGGGAGCTGTTTTTT.

This CDR3 reads CASSLLTGGWDTEAFF. The CDR3 bases are TGTGCCAGCAGTTTATTGACAGGGGGTTGGGACACTGAAGCTTTCTTT. The V gene is TRBV28, the J gene TRBJ1-1; 9 bases map to TRBD1. Losses at the gene ends were 1 base for V and 3 bases for J; bases not matched to a gene: 6. The CDR3 length is 16 residues. In germline, CDR1 is MDHEN, CDR2 SYDVKM.

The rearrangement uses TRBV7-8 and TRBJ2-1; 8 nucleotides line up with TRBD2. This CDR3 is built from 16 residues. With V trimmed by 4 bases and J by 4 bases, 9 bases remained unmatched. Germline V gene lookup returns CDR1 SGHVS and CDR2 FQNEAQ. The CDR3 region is CASSSLAGTLYNEQFF. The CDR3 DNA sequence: TGTGCCAGCAGCTCGTTAGCGGGGACGTTATACAATGAGCAGTTCTTC. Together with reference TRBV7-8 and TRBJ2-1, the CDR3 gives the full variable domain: GAGVSQSPRYKVAKRGQDVALRCDPISGHVSLFWYQQALGQGPEFLTYFQNEAQLDKSGLPSDRFFAERPEGSVSTLKIQRTQQEDSAVYLCASSSLAGTLYNEQFFGPGTRLTVL.

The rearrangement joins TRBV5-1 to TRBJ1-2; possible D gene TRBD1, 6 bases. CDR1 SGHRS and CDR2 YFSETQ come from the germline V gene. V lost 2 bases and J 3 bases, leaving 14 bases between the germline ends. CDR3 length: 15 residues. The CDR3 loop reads CASSLGQGLDYGYTF. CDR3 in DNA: TGCGCCAGCAGCTTAGGGCAGGGGTTGGACTATGGCTACACCTTC.

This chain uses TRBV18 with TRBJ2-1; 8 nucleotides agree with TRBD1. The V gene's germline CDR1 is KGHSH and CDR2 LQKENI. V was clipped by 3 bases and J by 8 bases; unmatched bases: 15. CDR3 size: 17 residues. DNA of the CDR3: TGTGCCAGCTCACCTCCATCAGGACAGGGTATTGGTGATGAGCAGTTCTTC. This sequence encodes CASSPPSGQGIGDEQFF.

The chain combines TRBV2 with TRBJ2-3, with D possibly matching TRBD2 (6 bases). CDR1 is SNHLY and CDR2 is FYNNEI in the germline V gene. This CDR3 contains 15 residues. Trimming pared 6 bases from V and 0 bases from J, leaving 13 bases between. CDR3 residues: CASSLGDSSTDTQYF. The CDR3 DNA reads TGTGCCAGCAGCCTGGGGGACTCGAGCACAGATACGCAGTATTTT.

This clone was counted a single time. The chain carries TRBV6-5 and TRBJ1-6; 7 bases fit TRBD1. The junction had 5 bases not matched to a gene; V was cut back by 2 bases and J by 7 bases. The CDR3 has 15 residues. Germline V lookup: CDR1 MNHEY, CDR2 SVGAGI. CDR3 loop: CASSYGPGQNSPLHF. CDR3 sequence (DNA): TGTGCCAGCAGTTACGGGCCGGGACAGAATTCACCCCTCCACTTT.

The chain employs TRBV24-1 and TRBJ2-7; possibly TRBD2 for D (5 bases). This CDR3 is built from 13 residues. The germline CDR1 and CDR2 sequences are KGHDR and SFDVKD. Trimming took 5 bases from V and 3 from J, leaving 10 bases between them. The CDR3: CATSAVGLYEQYF. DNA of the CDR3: TGTGCCACCAGTGCAGTCGGACTCTACGAGCAGTACTTC.

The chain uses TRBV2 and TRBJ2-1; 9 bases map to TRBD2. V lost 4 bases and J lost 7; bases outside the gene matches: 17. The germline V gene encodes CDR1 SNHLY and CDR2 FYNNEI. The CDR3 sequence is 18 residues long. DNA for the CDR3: TGTGCCAGCAGTGGAATGTCGTTCGGCGGGAGGGCCGAAAATGAGCAGTTCTTC. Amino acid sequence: CASSGMSFGGRAENEQFF.

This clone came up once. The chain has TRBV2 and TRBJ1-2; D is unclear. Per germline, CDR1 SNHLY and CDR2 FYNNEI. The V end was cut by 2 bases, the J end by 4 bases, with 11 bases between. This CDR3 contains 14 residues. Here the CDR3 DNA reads TGTGCCAGCAGTGAAAGAGGGCAGAGCTATGGCTACACCTTC. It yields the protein CASSERGQSYGYTF.

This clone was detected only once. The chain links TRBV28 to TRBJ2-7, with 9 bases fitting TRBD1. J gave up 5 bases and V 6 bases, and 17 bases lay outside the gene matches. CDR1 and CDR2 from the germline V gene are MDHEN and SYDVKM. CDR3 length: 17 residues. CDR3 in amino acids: CASSYALWDRAFNEQYF. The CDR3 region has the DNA TGTGCCAGCAGCTATGCGTTATGGGACAGGGCGTTCAACGAGCAGTACTTC.

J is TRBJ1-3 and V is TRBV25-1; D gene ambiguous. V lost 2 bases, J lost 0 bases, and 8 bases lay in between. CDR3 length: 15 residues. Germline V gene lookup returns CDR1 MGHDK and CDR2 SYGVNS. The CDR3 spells CASSEGPLSGNTIYF. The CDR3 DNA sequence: TGTGCCAGCAGTGAAGGGCCCCTCTCTGGAAACACCATATATTTT. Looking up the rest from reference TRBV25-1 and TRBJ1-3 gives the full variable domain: EADIYQTPRYLVIGTGKKITLECSQTMGHDKMYWYQQDPGMELHLIHYSYGVNSTEKGDLSSESTVSRIRTEHFPLTLESARPSHTSQYLCASSEGPLSGNTIYFGEGSWLTVV.

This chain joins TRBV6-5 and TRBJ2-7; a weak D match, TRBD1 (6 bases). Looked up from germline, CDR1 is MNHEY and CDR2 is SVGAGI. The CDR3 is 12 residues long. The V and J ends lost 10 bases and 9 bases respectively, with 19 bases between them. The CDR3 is CATRQAETGQYF. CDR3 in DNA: TGTGCCACTCGACAGGCCGAGACTGGGCAGTACTTC.

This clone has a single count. The CDR3 protein is CATSDPTGTGGEDTQYF. CDR3 bases: TGTGCCACCAGTGATCCAACCGGGACAGGGGGCGAAGATACGCAGTATTTT. The rearrangement links TRBV24-1 to TRBJ2-3; 12 nucleotides line up with TRBD1. The V and J ends lost 3 bases and 5 bases, in that order; junction bases with no gene match: 8. Germline CDR1 KGHDR, CDR2 SFDVKD. This CDR3 is built from 17 residues.